The clone carrying this TCR beta chain appeared once. The table came from immunoSEQ multiplex PCR; TCRdb's copy has only in-frame clones and leaves some out. The sample shows tens of thousands of clones, 91% of them seen only once. This entry belongs to a study of T cell changes during pregnancy in multiple sclerosis. Germline CDR1 and CDR2: SGHRS and YFSETQ. The CDR3 has 15 amino acids. V shed 4 bases and J shed 2 bases, with 15 bases lying between them. The sequencing here drew on peripheral blood, taken in the third trimester of pregnancy. The receptor comes from a female donor in good health, enrolled as a control in a pregnancy study. The genes are TRBV5-1 and TRBJ1-1; TRBD1 might be the D (5 bases). CDR3 residues: CASSRQTVINTEAFF. The CDR3 region has the DNA TGCGCCAGCAGCCGGCAGACAGTGATTAACACTGAAGCTTTCTTT.